This TCR beta chain was sequenced during a study of blood T cell repertoires in COVID-19 (dated by TCRdb to the early 2020s). A note on the overall study: Collaborator samples came from the United States, Italy and Spain and covered acute and convalescent phases of COVID-19. The material from the prospective study consisted of cDNA or gDNA derived from T cells, B-cell-depleted T cells, or PBMCs. Subjects who had been exposed to COVID-19, were actively infected with it, or had recovered from it provided the deeply sampled blood TCRbeta repertoires that made up the dataset. A freely available public database, intended as a resource for researchers studying the immune response to SARS-CoV-2, is where the repertoires were released. Samples were obtained from the ongoing ImmuneRACE study (first 160 participants) and from approximately 1,200 subjects provided by 6 global collaborators. A de-identified subject ID, COVID-19 status, age in years and sex were almost always included in the sample metadata. Where available, HLA class I and class II types were taken from metadata supplied by the sample provider and were not determined by assay-based typing. Paper-wide results and their limitations: Clinical and demographic metadata were provided uncurated, with the amount varying by source and participant.

A word on this clone: The antigen it recognizes is unknown. Per-nucleotide qualities are absent, and no much larger clonotype sits a single base away.

Including the terminal cysteine and phenylalanine, the CDR3 comprises 15 residues. Here the CDR3 DNA is all that survives: 45 bases in frame from base 1. CDR1 and CDR2 are read off the germline V gene as SNHLY and FYNNEI. Trimming costs V 7 bases and J 4 bases, and their ends lie 16 bases apart. The collaborating institutions used their own protocols to collect whole blood in K2EDTA tubes. For TCRbeta analysis, collaborator samples were shipped as frozen whole blood, as isolated PBMCs, or as DNA extracted from either sample type. TCRbeta CDR3 regions were amplified from genomic DNA by means of the immunoSEQ Assay, a bias-controlled multiplex PCR. The original pipeline was this. The number of nucleated cells in each sample was estimated by amplification of reference gene primers within the assay. Sequence reads were collapsed and filtered to measure the absolute abundance of every unique TCRbeta CDR3 rearrangement. For each sample, productive Simpson clonality was calculated as the square root of Simpson's diversity index over productive rearrangements. TCRdb took this table from immuneACCESS and kept in-frame rearrangements with V and J called. Such tables lack part of the clones; where checked against another copy, unresolved V genes explain under half of the gap, and the rest is unexplained. The V and J calls and clone size come from that table; D and trimming were worked out from the DNA. The sample records about 100,000 clones, more than 65% of which are singletons. The ten largest account for around 10% of the sample.

What was sequenced was peripheral blood. This TCR was sampled from a woman aged 70-85 years with acute or convalescent COVID-19. The sequence links TRBV2 to TRBJ2-2; TRBD2 might be the D gene, on 5 matching bases. This receptor carries the CDR3 CASKELGIFTGELFF. The nucleotide sequence is given as TGTGCCAGCAAGGAGCTCGGGATCTTCACCGGGGAGCTGTTTTTT. Beyond the CDR3, the reference TRBV2 and TRBJ2-2 genes provide the residues; the full variable domain reads: EPEVTQTPSHQVTQMGQEVILRCVPISNHLYFYWYRQILGQKVEFLVSFYNNEISEKSEIFDDQFSVERPDGSNFTLKIRSTKLEDSAMYFCASKELGIFTGELFFGEGSRLTVL.